Below are 29 T cell receptor beta chains sequenced from a single sample in a study of identifying expanded T cells in peripheral blood. Libraries were prepared by immunoSEQ multiplex PCR; TCRdb keeps only in-frame clonotypes and omits some of them. Of 85,000 to 100,000 clones in the sample, more than 70% were seen once. Material for sequencing was blood. The receptors originated from a person between 18 and 69 years old in good health.

V is TRBV4-2 and J is TRBJ2-7; D might be TRBD2 (6 bases). This CDR3 has 14 amino acids. V was pared by 3 bases and J by 4 bases, with 13 bases between. Germline CDR1 reads LGHNA; CDR2 reads YNFKEQ. The CDR3 sequence is CASSQGRDSYEQYF. DNA of the CDR3: TGTGCCAGCAGCCAGGGTCGGGACTCTTACGAGCAGTACTTC.

This chain links TRBV10-3 with TRBJ1-1; D perhaps matches TRBD1 (5 bases). From germline, CDR1 is ENHRY and CDR2 SYGVKD. The CDR3 contains 15 residues. Deletions cut 1 base from V and 4 bases from J, with 13 bases between. The CDR3 sequence is CAISEYEGYGTEAFF. DNA of the CDR3: TGTGCCATCAGTGAGTATGAGGGGTACGGCACTGAAGCTTTCTTT.

The chain uses TRBV4-1 and TRBJ2-1; 8 bases are a match to TRBD2. Per germline, CDR1 MGHRA and CDR2 YSYEKL. The CDR3 loop spans 15 amino acids. Germline trimming cut 1 base from V and 8 bases from J; bases unmatched to any gene: 7. The CDR3 reads CASSQAGTRGDEQFF. DNA for the CDR3: TGCGCCAGCAGCCAAGCTGGGACTAGAGGTGATGAGCAGTTCTTC.

The V and J genes are TRBV19 and TRBJ2-4; 7 nucleotides agree with TRBD2. V shed 6 bases, J shed 0 bases, and the junction held 11 bases outside the gene matches. Germline V gene data show CDR1 as LNHDA and CDR2 as SQIVND (reference sequence). CDR3 length: 17 amino acids. CDR3 protein: CASRDTGRAAAKNIQYF. The CDR3 bases are TGTGCCAGTAGGGACACGGGGAGGGCGGCAGCCAAAAACATTCAGTACTTC.

The chain uses TRBV28 and TRBJ1-5; possible D gene TRBD1, 5 bases. V was cut by 5 bases and J by 5 bases, with 19 bases left in between. The CDR3 extends over 16 amino acids. Germline assignment: CDR1 MDHEN and CDR2 SYDVKM. DNA for the CDR3: TGTGCCAGCAGTAAGGCGGGGGGGGTTGGCGATCAGCCCCAGCATTTT. Protein product: CASSKAGGVGDQPQHF.

The CDR3 loop is CASSVAGRPGNTIYF. The CDR3 nucleotides are TGTGCCAGCAGCGTTGCGGGGCGCCCTGGAAACACCATATATTTT. The rearrangement uses TRBV9 and TRBJ1-3; D may be TRBD1 (5 bases). V lost 2 bases to trimming and J lost 2 bases, with 11 bases between them. Germline CDR1 and CDR2: SGDLS and YYNGEE. The CDR3 has 15 amino acids.

The chain links TRBV6-5 to TRBJ1-1, with D unclear. This CDR3 has 15 residues. Trimming removed 0 bases at V and 3 bases at J, with 11 bases between. Germline V gives CDR1 MNHEY, CDR2 SVGAGI. The CDR3 sequence is CASSYSSQVDTEAFF. The DNA for the CDR3 is TGTGCCAGCAGTTACTCGAGTCAGGTGGACACTGAAGCTTTCTTT.

In its sample, this clone was seen once. The same CDR3 also results from other DNA sequences found in this sample. The chain joins TRBV28 to TRBJ1-6, with a tentative D call TRBD1 (5 bases). Germline CDR1 MDHEN, CDR2 SYDVKM. There are 14 residues in the CDR3. Trimming cost V 3 bases and J 9 bases, with 12 bases left between them. The CDR3 here is CASSFRGVGSPLHF. The CDR3 DNA sequence: TGTGCCAGCAGTTTCCGAGGGGTAGGTTCACCCCTCCACTTT.

This clone is a singleton in its sample. J is TRBJ2-3 and V is TRBV10-3, with 10 bases identical to TRBD1. The length of the CDR3 is 16 residues. Germline V lookup: CDR1 ENHRY, CDR2 SYGVKD. After removal of 2 bases from V and 5 bases from J, the junction contained 7 bases not matched to a gene. CDR3 DNA: TGTGCCATCAGTGAGCCCCCGGGACAGGGGAAAGATACGCAGTATTTT. It yields the protein CAISEPPGQGKDTQYF.

This clone was seen a single time. The rearrangement links TRBV10-3 to TRBJ1-1; 7 bases are a match to TRBD1. V lost 6 bases, J lost 1 base, and 5 bases stayed unmatched. This CDR3 region has 14 residues. CDR1 is ENHRY, CDR2 SYGVKD, per germline. As DNA, the CDR3 is TGTGCCATCAGCCTGACAGGGAGGAACACTGAAGCTTTCTTT. The encoded protein is CAISLTGRNTEAFF.

This chain uses TRBV19 with TRBJ1-2; D uncertain. This CDR3 has 12 residues. The V gene lost 5 bases and the J gene lost 8 bases, with 12 bases spanning the gap. Germline values: CDR1 LNHDA, CDR2 SQIVND (reference sequence). CDR3 sequence reads: CASSPLYGGYTF. The CDR3 DNA reads as TGTGCCAGTAGTCCCCTCTACGGCGGCTACACCTTC.

This clone has just one count. This chain connects TRBV6-5 to TRBJ1-5; D is uncertain. The germline V gene has CDR1 MNHEY and CDR2 SVGAGI. Trimming removed 0 bases from V and 7 bases from J, with 7 bases in between. The CDR3 has 13 amino acids. CDR3 in amino acids: CASSYSMHQPQHF. In DNA form, the CDR3 reads TGTGCCAGCAGTTACTCGATGCACCAGCCCCAGCATTTT.

This clone is categorized as medium-sized. The rearrangement uses TRBV30 and TRBJ2-2; possibly TRBD2 for D (5 bases). The germline V and J ends were trimmed by 3 bases and 3 bases, with 11 bases remaining between them. The germline V gene encodes CDR1 GTSNPN and CDR2 SVGIG (reference sequence). The CDR3 totals 14 residues. The CDR3, as DNA: TGTGCCTGGAGGGACTCCAGAGACACCGGGGAGCTGTTTTTT. It encodes CAWRDSRDTGELFF.

This clone has only a few counts. The chain combines TRBV9 with TRBJ1-2; no clear D gene. Germline CDR1 and CDR2: SGDLS and YYNGEE. The V end was cut by 2 bases, the J end by 6 bases, with 23 bases between. This CDR3 is built from 17 residues. The CDR3 DNA reads as TGTGCCAGCAGCGTGAGTTCGTTTGATGAGGTCCCCCATGGCTACACCTTC. Residues: CASSVSSFDEVPHGYTF.

The rearrangement links TRBV19 to TRBJ1-5, with a tentative D call TRBD1 (5 bases). The CDR3 is 14 residues long. V was clipped by 7 bases and J by 0 bases, with 10 bases between them. Germline V lookup: CDR1 LNHDA, CDR2 SQIVND (reference sequence). The CDR3 sequence is CASNGGGSNQPQHF. CDR3 sequence (DNA): TGTGCCAGTAACGGGGGGGGTAGCAATCAGCCCCAGCATTTT.

The rearrangement links TRBV7-2 to TRBJ2-5; D gene ambiguous. Germline values: CDR1 SGHTA, CDR2 FQGNSA. V lost 3 bases, J lost 12 bases, and 17 bases lay in between. This CDR3 is 13 amino acids long. The CDR3: CASSFKRGPPEYF. The DNA of the CDR3 is TGTGCCAGCAGCTTCAAGCGAGGACCCCCTGAGTACTTC.

The V call is TRBV4-3, the J call TRBJ2-7; 12 positions agree with TRBD1. Germline lookup yields CDR1 LGHNA and CDR2 YSLEER. This CDR3 comprises 14 residues. Trimming cost V 4 bases and J 3 bases; bases outside gene matches: 1. CDR3 sequence: CASSRDRGRYEQYF. The CDR3 nucleotides read TGCGCCAGCAGCCGGGACAGGGGGCGCTACGAGCAGTACTTC.

The CDR3 nucleotides are TGTGCCAGCAGTTTAATGGGGGGCGCGTACAATGAGCAGTTCTTC. It yields the protein CASSLMGGAYNEQFF. J is TRBJ2-1 and V is TRBV27; D is perhaps TRBD1 or TRBD2 (6 bases each). This CDR3 has 15 residues. V was clipped by 2 bases and J by 4 bases, with 12 bases between them. Germline CDR1 and CDR2: MNHEY and SMNVEV (reference sequence).

This chain uses TRBV19 with TRBJ2-2, with 10 bases aligning to TRBD1. This CDR3 has 15 amino acids. The V gene's germline CDR1 is LNHDA and CDR2 SQIVND (reference sequence). V was clipped by 6 bases and J by 7 bases; unmatched bases: 8. In DNA form, the CDR3 reads TGTGCCAGTAGCATCCGACAGGGGGCCGTCGGGGAGCTGTTTTTT. Translated, it gives CASSIRQGAVGELFF.

The V call is TRBV28, the J call TRBJ1-6; 8 bases are shared with TRBD1. This CDR3 has 17 amino acids. From germline, CDR1 is MDHEN and CDR2 SYDVKM. J was trimmed by 10 bases and V by 2 bases; bases with no gene match: 13. The CDR3 region is CASSLGGSGGLRSPLHF. The DNA of the CDR3 is TGTGCCAGCAGTTTAGGAGGGTCAGGGGGCCTTCGGTCACCCCTCCACTTT.

This clone came up a few times. This rearrangement joins TRBV6-1 to TRBJ2-3; no firm D call. Germline V lookup: CDR1 MNHNS, CDR2 SASEGT. V gave up 1 base and J gave up 2 bases, with 10 bases separating them. This CDR3 has 15 residues. CDR3 region: CASSEGSQVTDTQYF. In DNA, the CDR3 is TGTGCCAGCAGTGAAGGTAGCCAAGTCACAGATACGCAGTATTTT.

This rearrangement joins TRBV4-3 to TRBJ2-1; the D is unclear. Germline loops: CDR1 LGHNA, CDR2 YSLEER. CDR3 size: 15 residues. Trimming cost V 1 base and J 4 bases, with 11 bases left between them. Here the CDR3 DNA reads TGCGCCAGCAGCCAAGTCCCACGGAGTTACAATGAGCAGTTCTTC. Residues: CASSQVPRSYNEQFF.

The CDR3, as DNA: TGTGCCAGCAGTGACGGGGGGGCGCGTGAAAAACTGTTTTTT. This gives the protein CASSDGGAREKLFF. The rearrangement uses TRBV2 and TRBJ1-4, with D perhaps TRBD1 (6 bases). Trimming removed 3 bases from V and 7 bases from J, with 12 bases in between. Germline assignment: CDR1 SNHLY and CDR2 FYNNEI. The CDR3 is 14 residues long.

This chain connects TRBV27 to TRBJ2-1; maybe TRBD2 (5 bases). This CDR3 region has 12 residues. V lost 6 bases to trimming and J lost 7 bases, with 10 bases between them. The germline V gene encodes CDR1 MNHEY and CDR2 SMNVEV (reference sequence). CDR3 in amino acids: CASRDFLNEQFF. The CDR3 nucleotides are TGTGCCAGCAGGGACTTCTTAAATGAGCAGTTCTTC.

This clone has a single count. The genes are TRBV28 and TRBJ2-1; tentatively, D is TRBD1 (6 bases). V shed 5 bases and J shed 9 bases, with 14 bases lying between them. The CDR3 is made up of 13 amino acids. Germline V CDR1 and CDR2: MDHEN, SYDVKM. The CDR3 sequence is CASSMTGLSEQFF. CDR3 DNA sequence: TGTGCCAGCAGTATGACAGGCCTCAGTGAGCAGTTCTTC. Full variable domain (outside the CDR3, taken from reference TRBV28 and TRBJ2-1): DVKVTQSSRYLVKRTGEKVFLECVQDMDHENMFWYRQDPGLGLRLIYFSYDVKMKEKGDIPEGYSVSREKKERFSLILESASTNQTSMYLCASSMTGLSEQFFGPGTRLTVL.

In regard to this clone: This may stem from a read error, because a much larger clone lies one nucleotide away. The genes are TRBV4-2 and TRBJ2-7; 15 positions match TRBD2. Germline CDR1 reads LGHNA; CDR2 reads YNFKEQ. CDR3 size: 15 residues. CDR3 in amino acids: CTSSQGLAGGYEQYF. In DNA form, the CDR3 reads TGTACCAGCAGCCAAGGACTAGCGGGGGGGTACGAGCAGTACTTC.

As concerns this clone: A junction boundary mismatches the germline segment, possibly from a read error. The J gene is TRBJ2-7, the V gene TRBV7-9, with 9 positions matching TRBD2. The germline V gene has CDR1 SEHNR and CDR2 FQNEAQ (reference sequence). The CDR3 spans 15 residues. CDR3 loop: CASSLAGTSSGEQYF. The CDR3 DNA sequence: TGTGCCAGCAGCCTAGCGGGGACGAGTAGTGGAGAGCAGTACTTC.

This chain connects TRBV7-9 to TRBJ2-4, with unresolved D. Germline loops: CDR1 SEHNR, CDR2 FQNEAQ (reference sequence). The CDR3 is 16 amino acids. V was pared by 5 bases and J by 7 bases, with 21 bases between. CDR3 region: CASSVDPGPAENIQYF. The CDR3 bases are TGTGCCAGCAGCGTCGATCCCGGGCCTGCCGAGAACATTCAGTACTTC. Filled out from reference TRBV7-9 and TRBJ2-4, the complete variable domain reads DTGVSQNPRHKITKRGQNVTFRCDPISEHNRLYWYRQTLGQGPEFLTYFQNEAQLEKSRLLSDRFSAERPKGSFSTLEIQRTEQGDSAMYLCASSVDPGPAENIQYFGAGTRLSVL.

V is TRBV7-2 and J is TRBJ2-5; no clear D. The J call may be wrong; the DNA end is better matched by TRBJ2-7. This CDR3 has 14 residues. CDR1 is SGHTA and CDR2 is FQGNSA in the germline V gene. CDR3 protein: CASSPSQISYEQYF. In nucleotides, the CDR3 is TGTGCCAGCAGCCCCTCACAGATCTCCTACGAGCAGTACTTC.